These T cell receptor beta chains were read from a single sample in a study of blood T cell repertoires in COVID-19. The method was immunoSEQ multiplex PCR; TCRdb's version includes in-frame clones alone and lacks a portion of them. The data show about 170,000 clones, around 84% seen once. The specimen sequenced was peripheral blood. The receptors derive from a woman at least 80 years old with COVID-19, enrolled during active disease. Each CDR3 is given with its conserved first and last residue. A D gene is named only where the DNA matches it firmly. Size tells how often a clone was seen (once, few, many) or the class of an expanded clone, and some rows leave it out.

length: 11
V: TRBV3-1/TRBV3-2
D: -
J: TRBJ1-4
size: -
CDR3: CASSLAGAVFF
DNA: TGTGCCAGCAGCCTCGCAGGGGCAGTGTTTTTT

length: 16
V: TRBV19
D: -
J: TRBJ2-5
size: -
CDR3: CASSIRGGGPRETQYF
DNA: TGTGCCAGTAGTATACGTGGAGGGGGCCCGAGGGAGACCCAGTACTTC

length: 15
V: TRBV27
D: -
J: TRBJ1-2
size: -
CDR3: CASSLTPGGTYGYTF
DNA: TGTGCCAGCAGTTTAACCCCGGGAGGGACCTATGGCTACACCTTC

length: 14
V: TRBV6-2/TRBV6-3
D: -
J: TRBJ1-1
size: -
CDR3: CASSYSGARAEAFF
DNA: TGTGCCAGCAGTTACTCAGGGGCGAGAGCTGAAGCTTTCTTT

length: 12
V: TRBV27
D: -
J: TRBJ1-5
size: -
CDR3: CASSYLNQPQHF
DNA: TGTGCCAGCAGTTACTTAAATCAGCCCCAGCATTTT

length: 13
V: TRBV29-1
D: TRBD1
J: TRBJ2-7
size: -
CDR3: CSVSRTGGYEQYF
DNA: TGCAGCGTTTCCCGGACAGGGGGCTACGAGCAGTACTTC

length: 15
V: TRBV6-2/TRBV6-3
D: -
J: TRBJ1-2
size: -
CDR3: CASSPLRAVDYGYTF
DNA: TGTGCCAGCAGTCCCCTCAGGGCCGTGGACTATGGCTACACCTTC

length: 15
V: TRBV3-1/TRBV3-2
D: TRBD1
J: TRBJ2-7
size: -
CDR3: CASSQPGQASYEQYF
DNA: TGTGCCAGCAGCCAGCCGGGACAGGCTTCCTACGAGCAGTACTTC

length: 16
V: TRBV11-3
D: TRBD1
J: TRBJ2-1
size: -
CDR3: CASSPHRGGVVGEQFF
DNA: TGTGCCAGCAGCCCCCACAGGGGCGGCGTGGTAGGTGAGCAGTTCTTC

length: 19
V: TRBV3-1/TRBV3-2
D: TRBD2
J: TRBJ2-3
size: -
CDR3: CASSQDPPLAGGSGDTQYF
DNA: TGTGCCAGCAGCCAAGATCCGCCCCTAGCGGGAGGGAGCGGAGATACGCAGTATTTT

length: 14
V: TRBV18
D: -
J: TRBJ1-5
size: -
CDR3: CASSPDYSNQPQHF
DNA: TGTGCCAGCTCACCAGACTATAGCAATCAGCCCCAGCATTTT

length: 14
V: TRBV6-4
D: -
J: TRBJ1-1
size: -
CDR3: CAKTQGQLNTEAFF
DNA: TGTGCCAAAACCCAGGGACAACTGAACACTGAAGCTTTCTTT

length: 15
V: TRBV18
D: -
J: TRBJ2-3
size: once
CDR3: CASSPLPGSTDTQYF
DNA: TGTGCCAGCTCACCACTTCCGGGATCCACAGATACGCAGTATTTT

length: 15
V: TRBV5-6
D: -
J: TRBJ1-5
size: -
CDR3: CASSAQGNSNQPQHF
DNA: TGTGCCAGCAGCGCACAGGGAAATAGCAATCAGCCCCAGCATTTT

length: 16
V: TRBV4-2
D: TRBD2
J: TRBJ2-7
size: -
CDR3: CASSQSAAGERYEQYF
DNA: TGTGCCAGCAGCCAAAGCGCAGCGGGAGAACGATACGAGCAGTACTTC

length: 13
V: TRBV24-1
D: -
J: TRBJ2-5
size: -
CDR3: CATSDGALETQYF
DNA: TGTGCCACCAGTGATGGGGCGCTGGAGACCCAGTACTTC

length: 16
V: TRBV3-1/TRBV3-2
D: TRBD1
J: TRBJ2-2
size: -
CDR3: CASSHLGTGHTGELFF
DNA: TGTGCCAGCAGCCACCTTGGGACAGGGCACACCGGGGAGCTGTTTTTT

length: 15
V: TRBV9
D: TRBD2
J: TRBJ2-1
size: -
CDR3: CASSAVAGGPLEQFF
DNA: TGTGCCAGCAGCGCCGTAGCGGGAGGGCCACTTGAGCAGTTCTTC

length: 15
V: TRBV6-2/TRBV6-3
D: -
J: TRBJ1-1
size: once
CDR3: CASSFRTGLGTEAFF
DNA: TGTGCCAGCAGCTTCCGCACAGGGTTGGGAACTGAAGCTTTCTTT

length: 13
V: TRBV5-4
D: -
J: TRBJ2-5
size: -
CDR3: CAKGDWGAETQYF
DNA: TGTGCCAAGGGGGATTGGGGCGCAGAGACCCAGTACTTC

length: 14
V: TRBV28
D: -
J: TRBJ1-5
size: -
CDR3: CASSLGGSNQPQHF
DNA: TGTGCCAGCAGTTTGGGGGGTTCCAATCAGCCCCAGCATTTT

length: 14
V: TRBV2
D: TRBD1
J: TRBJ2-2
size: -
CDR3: CASSVGQGSGELFF
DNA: TGTGCCAGCAGTGTGGGACAGGGCTCCGGGGAGCTGTTTTTT

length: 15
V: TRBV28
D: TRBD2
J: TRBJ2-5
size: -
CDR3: CASKPPGLAQETQYF
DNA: TGTGCCAGCAAGCCCCCGGGACTAGCGCAAGAGACCCAGTACTTC

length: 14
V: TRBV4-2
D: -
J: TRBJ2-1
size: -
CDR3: CASSQELDLNEQFF
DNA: TGTGCCAGCAGCCAAGAACTAGACCTCAATGAGCAGTTCTTC

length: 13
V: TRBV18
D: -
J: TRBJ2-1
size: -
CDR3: CASSPDSFGRQFF
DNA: TGTGCCAGCTCACCAGACAGTTTCGGTAGGCAGTTCTTC

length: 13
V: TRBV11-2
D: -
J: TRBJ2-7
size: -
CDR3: CASSGQLAYEQYF
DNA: TGTGCCAGCAGCGGACAGTTGGCGTACGAGCAGTACTTC

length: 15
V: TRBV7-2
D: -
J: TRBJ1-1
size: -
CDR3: CASSLDGGGDTEAFF
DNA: TGTGCCAGCAGCTTAGATGGTGGCGGCGACACTGAAGCTTTCTTT

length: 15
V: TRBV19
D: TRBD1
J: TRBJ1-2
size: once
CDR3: CASSSRRTGGYGCTF
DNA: TGTGCCAGTAGCAGCCGGAGGACAGGGGGATATGGCTGCACCTTC

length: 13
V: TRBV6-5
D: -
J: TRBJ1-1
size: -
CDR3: CASRRELNTEAFF
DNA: TGTGCCAGCAGACGGGAGCTGAACACTGAAGCTTTCTTT

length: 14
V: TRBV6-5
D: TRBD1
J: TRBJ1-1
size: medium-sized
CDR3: CASRDTTGGTEAFF
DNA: TGTGCCAGCAGGGATACGACAGGGGGCACTGAAGCTTTCTTT

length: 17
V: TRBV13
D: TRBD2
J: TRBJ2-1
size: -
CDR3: CASSLGQIAGTYNEQFF
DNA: TGTGCCAGCAGCTTAGGCCAAATAGCGGGGACCTACAATGAGCAGTTCTTC

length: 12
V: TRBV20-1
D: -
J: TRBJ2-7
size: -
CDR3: CSASYSSYEQYF
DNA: TGCAGTGCTAGTTACAGCTCCTACGAGCAGTACTTC

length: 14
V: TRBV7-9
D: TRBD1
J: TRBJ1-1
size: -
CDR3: CASSPGQIDPQAFF
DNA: TGTGCCAGCAGCCCGGGACAGATCGATCCCCAAGCTTTCTTT

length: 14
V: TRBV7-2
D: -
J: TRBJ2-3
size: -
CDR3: CASSLGVGVDTQYF
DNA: TGTGCCAGCAGCTTAGGGGTTGGAGTGGATACGCAGTATTTT

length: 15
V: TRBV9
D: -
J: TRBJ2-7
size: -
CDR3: CASSVGSGTAYEQYF
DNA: TGTGCCAGCAGCGTAGGGTCCGGTACCGCCTACGAGCAGTACTTC

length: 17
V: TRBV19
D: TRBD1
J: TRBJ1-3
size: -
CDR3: CASSINRGPDSGNTIYF
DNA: TGTGCCAGTAGTATAAACAGGGGCCCTGACTCTGGAAACACCATATATTTT

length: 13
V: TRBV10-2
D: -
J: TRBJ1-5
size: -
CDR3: CASSESFGQPQHF
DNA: TGCGCCAGCAGTGAGTCCTTCGGGCAGCCCCAGCATTTT

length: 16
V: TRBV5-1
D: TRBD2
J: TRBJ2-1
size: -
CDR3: CASSLVSGRPHNEQFF
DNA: TGCGCCAGCAGCTTGGTGAGCGGGAGACCTCACAATGAGCAGTTCTTC

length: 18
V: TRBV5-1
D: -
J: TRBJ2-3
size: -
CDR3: CASSLRTIHRASIDTQYF
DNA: TGCGCCAGCAGCTTGAGAACTATCCACAGGGCTAGCATAGATACGCAGTATTTT

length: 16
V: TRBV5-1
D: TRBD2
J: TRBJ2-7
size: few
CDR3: CASSLHGTSGPGEQYF
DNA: TGCGCCAGCAGCTTGCACGGGACTAGCGGTCCTGGCGAGCAGTACTTC

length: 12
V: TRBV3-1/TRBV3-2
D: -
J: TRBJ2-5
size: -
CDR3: CASSLGLETQYF
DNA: TGTGCCAGCAGCCTGGGACTAGAGACCCAGTACTTC

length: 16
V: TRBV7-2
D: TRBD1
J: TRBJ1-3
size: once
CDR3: CASSPGQLSSGNTIYF
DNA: TGTGCCAGCAGCCCGGGACAGCTCTCCTCTGGAAACACCATATATTTT

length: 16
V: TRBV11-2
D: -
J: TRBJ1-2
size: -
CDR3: CASSLDSSSANYGYTF
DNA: TGTGCCAGCAGCTTAGATTCCTCGTCAGCTAACTATGGCTACACCTTC

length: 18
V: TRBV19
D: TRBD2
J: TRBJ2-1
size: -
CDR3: CASSIKLPSGAPYNEQFF
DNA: TGTGCCAGTAGTATCAAACTCCCCAGCGGGGCTCCCTACAATGAGCAGTTCTTC

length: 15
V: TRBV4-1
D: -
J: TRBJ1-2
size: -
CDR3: CASSQGGPGNYGYTF
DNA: TGCGCCAGCAGCCAAGGGGGGCCGGGGAACTATGGCTACACCTTC

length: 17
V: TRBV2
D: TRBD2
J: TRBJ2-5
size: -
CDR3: CASSGTGRTSGQETQYF
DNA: TGTGCCAGCAGTGGGACAGGGAGGACTAGCGGGCAAGAGACCCAGTACTTC

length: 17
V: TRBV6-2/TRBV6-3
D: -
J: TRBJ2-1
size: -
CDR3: CASSYSRGRGFVNEQFF
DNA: TGTGCCAGCAGTTACTCGAGGGGGAGGGGGTTTGTAAATGAGCAGTTCTTC

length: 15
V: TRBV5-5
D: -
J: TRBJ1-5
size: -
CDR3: CASSLDSYSNQPQHF
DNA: TGTGCCAGCAGCTTGGACAGCTATAGCAATCAGCCCCAGCATTTT

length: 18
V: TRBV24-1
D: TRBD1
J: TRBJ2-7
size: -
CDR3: CATSDAGTGGTWVGEQYF
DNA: TGTGCCACCAGTGATGCCGGGACAGGGGGAACCTGGGTGGGCGAGCAGTACTTC

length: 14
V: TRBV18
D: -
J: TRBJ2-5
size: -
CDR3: CASSPTEPQETQYF
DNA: TGTGCCAGCTCACCGACAGAGCCTCAAGAGACCCAGTACTTC

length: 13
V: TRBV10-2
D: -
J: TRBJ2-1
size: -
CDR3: CASSDLRDNEQFF
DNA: TGCGCCAGCAGTGACTTACGGGACAATGAGCAGTTCTTC

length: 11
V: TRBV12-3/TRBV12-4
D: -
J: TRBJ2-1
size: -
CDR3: CASRTGFEQFF
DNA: TGTGCCAGCAGGACAGGATTTGAGCAGTTCTTC

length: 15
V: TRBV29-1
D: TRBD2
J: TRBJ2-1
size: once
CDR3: CSASGTSGTYNEQFF
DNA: TGCAGCGCCTCCGGGACTAGCGGAACCTACAATGAGCAGTTCTTC

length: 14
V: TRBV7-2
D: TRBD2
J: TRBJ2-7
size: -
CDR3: CASSRSGPAYEQYF
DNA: TGTGCCAGCAGCCGTAGCGGGCCCGCCTACGAGCAGTACTTC

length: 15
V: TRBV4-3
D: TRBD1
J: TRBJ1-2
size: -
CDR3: CASSQGGGQGEGYTF
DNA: TGCGCCAGCAGCCAAGGGGGGGGACAGGGTGAAGGCTACACCTTC

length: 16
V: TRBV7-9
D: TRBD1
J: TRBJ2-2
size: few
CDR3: CASSVGQEHNAGELFF
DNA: TGTGCCAGCAGCGTAGGACAGGAGCATAACGCCGGGGAGCTGTTTTTT